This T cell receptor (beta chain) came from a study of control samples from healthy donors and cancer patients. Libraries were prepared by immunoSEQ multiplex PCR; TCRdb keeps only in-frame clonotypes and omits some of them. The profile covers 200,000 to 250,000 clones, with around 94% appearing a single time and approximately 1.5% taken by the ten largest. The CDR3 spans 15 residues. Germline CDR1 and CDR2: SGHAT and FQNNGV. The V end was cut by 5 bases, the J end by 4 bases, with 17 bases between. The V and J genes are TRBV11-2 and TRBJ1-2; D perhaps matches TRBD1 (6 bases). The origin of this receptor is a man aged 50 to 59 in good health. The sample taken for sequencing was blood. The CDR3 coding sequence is TGTGCCAGCAGCCCCCACAGGGAAAGGTCCTATGGCTACACCTTC. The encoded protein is CASSPHRERSYGYTF.